Following are 5 T cell receptor beta chains from one sample sequenced in a study of CXCR3-negative and CXCR3-positive naive CD8 T cells. Researchers prepared the TRB cDNA libraries using 5' RACE with UMI labels. TCRdb processed the 5' RACE reads again and assigns one entry to each CDR3 protein, with no DNA. The table gives 100,000 to 150,000 distinct CDR3 sequences; the top ten clones make up roughly 0.3% of it. The sample consisted of naive CXCR3- CD8+ T cells from blood. Subset of the sample: CD45RO-CCR7+CD27+CD95- naive CD8+ T cells lacking CXCR3 (TNR3-). Every receptor here comes from a human donor in good health. Some clones in this sample may be carry-over from other donors' samples.

The chain uses TRBV2 and TRBJ2-3; as DNA is missing, the TRBD1 call by TCRdb cannot be tested. This CDR3 is built from 15 residues. Germline V gene data show CDR1 as SNHLY and CDR2 as FYNNEI. The CDR3 protein is CASSERAGLGDTQYF.

The rearrangement uses TRBV29-1 and TRBJ2-5; TCRdb calls TRBD2, which cannot be checked without DNA. The germline CDR1 and CDR2 sequences are SQVTM and ANQGSEA. There are 14 residues in the CDR3. CDR3 in amino acids: CSGGGPSPRETQYF. Full variable domain (rest looked up from reference TRBV29-1 and TRBJ2-5): SAVISQKPSRDICQRGTSLTIQCQVDSQVTMMFWYRQQPGQSLTLIATANQGSEATYESGFVIDKFPISRPNLTFSTLTVSNMSPEDSSIYLCSGGGPSPRETQYFGPGTRLLVL.

V gene TRBV7-9 combines with J gene TRBJ1-1; TCRdb names TRBD1, which stays unverified in the absence of DNA. The CDR3 consists of 15 residues. CDR1 and CDR2 from the germline V gene are SEHNR and FQNEAQ (reference sequence). CDR3 protein: CASSLVRGSDTEAFF.

This rearrangement joins TRBV20-1 to TRBJ1-1. The CDR3 runs 13 residues. From germline, CDR1 is DFQATT and CDR2 SNEGSKA (reference sequence). CDR3 region: CSARDSEGTEAFF.

V usage is TRBV29-1 and J usage is TRBJ2-7; TCRdb outputs TRBD2, but without DNA this stays unchecked. The CDR3 totals 13 residues. From germline, CDR1 is SQVTM and CDR2 ANQGSEA. The CDR3 loop reads CSVDLSGGYEQYF.